This TCR beta chain came from a study of blood T cell repertoires in COVID-19. This table comes from immunoSEQ multiplex PCR, and its TCRdb copy is limited to in-frame clones, with some not included. Here the sample spans around 200,000 clones, approximately 86% being singletons. V shed 2 bases and J shed 8 bases, with 13 bases lying between them. The CDR3 extends over 13 amino acids. Germline V gene lookup returns CDR1 SGHRS and CDR2 YFSETQ. The sample was PBMCs or T cells enriched from blood (not recorded which). This clonotype was sampled from a woman between 25 and 40 years old who had been exposed to COVID-19. The chain links TRBV5-1 to TRBJ1-2, with a weak D call TRBD1 (5 bases). The CDR3 DNA sequence: TGCGCCAGCAGCTTTGATGGGGCGCGGGGCTACACCTTC. It is translated as CASSFDGARGYTF.